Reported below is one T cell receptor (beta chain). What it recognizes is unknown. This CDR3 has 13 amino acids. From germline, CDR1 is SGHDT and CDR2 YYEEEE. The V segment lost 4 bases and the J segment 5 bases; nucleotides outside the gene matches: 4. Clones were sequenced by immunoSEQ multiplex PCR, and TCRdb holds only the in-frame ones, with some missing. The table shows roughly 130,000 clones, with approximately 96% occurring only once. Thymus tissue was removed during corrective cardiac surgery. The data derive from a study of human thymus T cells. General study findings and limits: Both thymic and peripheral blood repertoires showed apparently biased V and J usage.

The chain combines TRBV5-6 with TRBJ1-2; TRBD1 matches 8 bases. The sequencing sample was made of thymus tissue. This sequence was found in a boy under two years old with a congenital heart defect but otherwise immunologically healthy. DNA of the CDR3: TGTGCCAGCAGCCCTGGACAGGGATATGGCTACACCTTC. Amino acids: CASSPGQGYGYTF. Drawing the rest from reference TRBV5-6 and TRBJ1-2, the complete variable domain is DAGVTQSPTHLIKTRGQQVTLRCSPKSGHDTVSWYQQALGQGPQFIFQYYEEEERQRGNFPDRFSGHQFPNYSSELNVNALLLGDSALYLCASSPGQGYGYTFGSGTRLTVV.